This T cell receptor beta chain was sequenced in a study of regulatory T cells in long-lasting Graves disease. Time point described: newly diagnosed GD, antithyroid drugs for less than 3 months. RNA from PBMCs was the source of the TCR library. EDTA tubes collected nine milliliters of peripheral blood. Relying on iRepertoire HTBI primers and Arm-PCR of CDR3 regions, the team built TCR beta libraries. TCRdb itself ran the multiplex PCR reads through MiXCR, one entry per CDR3 protein. The table shows 400,000 to 550,000 distinct CDR3 sequences, with roughly 17% occurring only once. V lost 4 bases to trimming and J lost 6 bases; unmatched junction nucleotides: 12. Germline lookup yields CDR1 SGDLS and CDR2 YYNGEE. The CDR3 extends over 15 amino acids. The sample also formed part of further work on T cells in Graves' hyperthyroidism and ophthalmopathy. This second study notes: Most clonotypes expanded in the thyroid (above 0.001) were also present in blood.

The receptor's source is a woman in her twenties or thirties with Graves disease. This chain connects TRBV9 to TRBJ2-7, with TRBD1 identical over 8 bases. The input for sequencing was peripheral blood mononuclear cells (PBMCs), taken at new diagnosis, from a patient treated with antithyroid drugs. The DNA for the CDR3 is TGTGCCAGCAGCCCGACAGGGGCCTCGTTGGGCGAGCAGTACTTC. Its translation: CASSPTGASLGEQYF.